This T cell receptor (beta chain) originates from a study of cytomegalovirus exposure and HLA in healthy donors. Study outcomes and limitations: Among the CMV-associated chains, three were confirmed in vitro as specific for CMV antigens. Reportedly, HLA-A and HLA-B alleles of most subjects were accurately predicted from TCR beta. The study dropped some indistinguishable V segments, TRBV6-2 and TRBV6-3 among them.

As regards this clone: Its antigen is not identified.

PCR employed 60 Vbeta and 13 Jbeta primers. Clones were sequenced by immunoSEQ multiplex PCR, and TCRdb holds only the in-frame ones, with some missing. This sample yields about 160,000 clones, of which roughly 89% are seen a single time; about 0.9% belongs to the top ten. The V and J ends lost 5 bases and 2 bases, in that order; junction bases with no gene match: 6. Germline V gene data show CDR1 as SEHNR and CDR2 as FQNEAQ (reference sequence). The CDR3 runs to 14 residues. All the people who gave samples were healthy bone marrow donors. The receptor was derived from a woman aged 25 to 39 in good health and CMV-seronegative. Sequencing was performed on PBMCs. The V call is TRBV7-9, the J call TRBJ2-7; TRBD2 agrees at 7 bases. Written as DNA, the CDR3 is TGTGCCAGCAGCCCCGCTAGCGGACCCTACGAGCAGTACTTC. Amino acid sequence: CASSPASGPYEQYF.